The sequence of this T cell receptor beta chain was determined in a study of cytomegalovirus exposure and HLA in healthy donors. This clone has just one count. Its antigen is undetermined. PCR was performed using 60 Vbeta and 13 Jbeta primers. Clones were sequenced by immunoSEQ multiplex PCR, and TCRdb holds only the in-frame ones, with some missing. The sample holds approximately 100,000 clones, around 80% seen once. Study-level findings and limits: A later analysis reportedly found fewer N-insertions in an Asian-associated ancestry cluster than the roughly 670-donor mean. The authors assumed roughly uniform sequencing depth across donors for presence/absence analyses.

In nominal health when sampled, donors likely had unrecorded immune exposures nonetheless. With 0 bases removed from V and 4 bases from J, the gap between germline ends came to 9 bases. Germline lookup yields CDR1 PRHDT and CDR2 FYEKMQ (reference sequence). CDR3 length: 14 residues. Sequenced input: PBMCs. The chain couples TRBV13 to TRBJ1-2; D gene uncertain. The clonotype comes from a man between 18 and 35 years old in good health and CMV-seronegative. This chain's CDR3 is CASSLGPSPYGYTF. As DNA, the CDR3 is TGTGCCAGCAGCTTAGGCCCCTCCCCCTATGGCTACACCTTC.